The 4 T cell receptor beta chains below come from one sample, sequenced in a study of metastatic and nonmetastatic thyroid tumors. No treatment of any kind had been given to any patient before thyroid surgery. TCRdb re-called the PCR reads with MiXCR. The data contain under 6,500 clones, about 22% of them singletons. The source material was adjacent normal tissue. The receptors come from a female donor with papillary thyroid cancer or a benign thyroid nodule (not recorded which). Some clones in this sample may be carry-over from other donors' samples.

This clone came up a few times. The rearrangement links TRBV20-1 to TRBJ1-3; TRBD1 matches 7 bases. J gave up 5 bases and V 6 bases, and 7 bases lay outside the gene matches. Looked up from germline, CDR1 is DFQATT and CDR2 is SNEGSKA (reference sequence). The length of the CDR3 is 13 residues. CDR3 bases: TGCAGTGCCACAGAGGGGGCGAGAAACACCATATATTTT. It specifies CSATEGARNTIYF.

V usage is TRBV11-2 and J usage is TRBJ2-1; TRBD2 is a possible D gene (6 bases). V dropped 3 bases and J dropped 5 bases, with 14 bases sitting between them. The CDR3 contains 15 residues. Germline lookup yields CDR1 SGHAT and CDR2 FQNNGV. The CDR3 sequence is CASSFASGFNNEQFF. The DNA of the CDR3 is TGTGCCAGCAGCTTTGCGAGCGGGTTTAACAATGAGCAGTTCTTC.

In this sample, this clone turned up many times. The chain couples TRBV7-2 to TRBJ2-5; D is uncertain. V lost 4 bases to trimming and J lost 4 bases, with 13 bases between them. This CDR3 has 14 residues. In germline, CDR1 is SGHTA, CDR2 FQGNSA. The CDR3 loop is CASSSPYLGETQYF. The CDR3 DNA sequence: TGTGCCAGCAGCTCCCCTTATCTAGGAGAGACCCAGTACTTC.

The chain is built from TRBV12-3 or TRBV12-4 and TRBJ1-2, with TRBD1 matching 7 bases. The CDR3 consists of 13 residues. V shed 0 bases and J 7 bases; nucleotides not matched to a gene: 2. DNA of the CDR3: TGTGCCAGCAGTTTAGCCGACAGGGTTGGCTACACCTTC. The encoded protein is CASSLADRVGYTF.